Listed here are 14 T cell receptor beta chains from one sample, sequenced in a study of T cells in Graves' hyperthyroidism and ophthalmopathy. Researchers took RNA transcripts and amplified the TCR beta CDR3 regions from them. Researchers ran a first-round RT-PCR on the TCR CDR3 using the HTBI primer set. A single record per CDR3 protein comes from TCRdb applying MiXCR to the multiplex PCR reads. The data hold roughly 570,000 distinct CDR3 sequences, with 15% to 18% observed a single time. The sequencing input was blood. The origin of the receptors is a woman aged 25-40 years with Graves' hyperthyroidism.

Points on this clonotype: A much more abundant neighbour one base away suggests this may be a read error. This chain uses TRBV12-3 or TRBV12-4 with TRBJ1-1; D uncertain. This CDR3 has 12 amino acids. Trimming left V 5 bases short and J 4 bases short, with 8 bases between. As DNA, the CDR3 is TGTGCCAGCAGTGGCAGGTCCACTGAAGCTTTCTTT. It is translated as CASSGRSTEAFF.

This clonotype was picked up many times. The V call is TRBV27, the J call TRBJ1-1, with D possibly TRBD1 on 5 matching bases. V was clipped by 6 bases and J by 3 bases, with 23 bases between them. The CDR3 extends over 17 amino acids. Germline-derived CDR1 and CDR2 are MNHEY and SMNVEV (reference sequence). CDR3 sequence (DNA): TGTGCCAGCAGCCCCTTGATGGTGCAAGGAGGGGACACTGAAGCTTTCTTT. Its protein product is CASSPLMVQGGDTEAFF.

This clonotype was found a few times. The genes are TRBV9 and TRBJ2-1; 10 bases align to TRBD2. The trim removed 4 bases at V and 8 bases at J, leaving 9 bases unmatched. Per germline, CDR1 SGDLS and CDR2 YYNGEE. The CDR3 extends over 15 amino acids. The CDR3 DNA is TGTGCCAGCAGCCCCAGGACTAGCGGAGTCGATGAGCAGTTCTTC. Translating gives CASSPRTSGVDEQFF.

The chain couples TRBV19 to TRBJ2-2; TRBD2 is a possible D gene (5 bases). The V end lost 1 base, the J end lost 2 bases, and 11 bases lay between the germline ends. Germline V gene sequence: CDR1 LNHDA, CDR2 SQIVND (reference sequence). The CDR3 consists of 16 residues. Here the CDR3 reads CASSIAAGVNTGELFF. The CDR3 DNA reads as TGTGCCAGTAGTATAGCCGCCGGGGTAAACACCGGGGAGCTGTTTTTT.

This clonotype has a count of ten or more. This chain connects TRBV6-1 to TRBJ2-1; 7 bases are a match to TRBD1. The CDR3 sequence is 15 residues long. In germline, CDR1 is MNHNS, CDR2 SASEGT. Trimming at V came to 4 bases and at J to 3 bases, leaving 6 bases not matched to a gene. The DNA of the CDR3 is TGTGCCAGCAGTGCCCAGGGGGAGAACTACAATGAGCAGTTCTTC. This translates into CASSAQGENYNEQFF.

This clonotype showed up many times. This chain uses TRBV7-7 with TRBJ2-1, with TRBD2 matching over 13 bases. Per germline, CDR1 SSHAT and CDR2 FNYEAQ (reference sequence). V trimming: 5 bases; J trimming: 6 bases; junction bases outside the gene matches: 10. The CDR3 is made up of 17 amino acids. CDR3 in DNA: TGTGCCAGCAGCCCCGGACTAGCGGGAGTTAGGTTCAATGAGCAGTTCTTC. The encoded protein is CASSPGLAGVRFNEQFF.

The sample holds many counts of this clonotype. The rearrangement uses TRBV7-9 and TRBJ2-1; possibly TRBD2 for D (5 bases). The CDR3 is made up of 16 amino acids. Trimming removed 1 base at V and 0 bases at J, with 10 bases between. CDR1 and CDR2 from the germline V gene are SEHNR and FQNEAQ (reference sequence). CDR3 region: CASSLDVTTSYNEQFF. CDR3 coding DNA: TGTGCCAGCAGCTTAGACGTGACTACCTCCTACAATGAGCAGTTCTTC.

This sequence joins TRBV13 and TRBJ2-7, with TRBD2 identical over 8 bases. CDR3 length: 14 amino acids. The ends lost 8 bases at V and 7 bases at J; junction bases unmatched: 13. Per the germline V gene, CDR1 is PRHDT and CDR2 is FYEKMQ (reference sequence). The chain's CDR3 is CASLGPAGDLEQYF. The CDR3 coding sequence is TGTGCCAGCTTAGGCCCAGCGGGAGATCTAGAGCAGTACTTC.

This clonotype was counted ten times or more. The rearrangement joins TRBV30 to TRBJ1-1; 7 bases are shared with TRBD1. After removal of 2 bases from V and 3 bases from J, the junction contained 6 bases not matched to a gene. The CDR3 is made up of 14 amino acids. In germline, CDR1 is GTSNPN, CDR2 SVGIG (reference sequence). For the CDR3, the DNA is TGTGCCTGGAGTCCTGGGACAGCTTACACTGAAGCTTTCTTT. Translated: CAWSPGTAYTEAFF.

This rearrangement joins TRBV27 to TRBJ2-3; D remains unclear. Germline CDR1 reads MNHEY; CDR2 reads SMNVEV (reference sequence). V shed 5 bases and J shed 4 bases, with 13 bases lying between them. The CDR3 runs 14 residues. As DNA, the CDR3 is TGTGCCAGCAGTCAGGTCGACCGCGCAGATACGCAGTATTTT. Amino acid sequence: CASSQVDRADTQYF.

A few counts support this clonotype. The rearrangement joins TRBV18 to TRBJ1-1, with D hard to call. The V gene's germline CDR1 is KGHSH and CDR2 LQKENI. CDR3 length: 14 amino acids. The V end lost 5 bases, the J end lost 1 base, and 11 bases lay between the germline ends. The CDR3 loop is CASSRNRENTEAFF. CDR3 coding DNA: TGTGCCAGCTCAAGGAACCGAGAGAACACTGAAGCTTTCTTT.

This clonotype was detected only a few times. This chain joins TRBV18 and TRBJ2-5; maybe TRBD2 (6 bases). The V end was cut by 3 bases, the J end by 1 base, with 12 bases between. Germline V gene lookup returns CDR1 KGHSH and CDR2 LQKENI. CDR3 size: 15 residues. DNA of the CDR3: TGTGCCAGCTCACCTCGGGGCGGGACCCAAGAGACCCAGTACTTC. Translating gives CASSPRGGTQETQYF.

This clonotype showed up many times. The J gene is TRBJ2-1, the V gene TRBV3-1; 7 bases are a match to TRBD1. Germline V lookup: CDR1 LGHDT, CDR2 YNNKEL (reference sequence). V shed 4 bases, J shed 9 bases, and the junction held 9 bases outside the gene matches. This CDR3 has 14 residues. DNA for the CDR3: TGTGCCAGCAGCCGGAACCGACAGGGAGCTGAGCAGTTCTTC. This gives the protein CASSRNRQGAEQFF.

This clonotype showed up just a few times. The junction departs from germline at one end; a sequencing error may be responsible. The chain links TRBV27 to TRBJ2-1; D call uncertain. The V gene's germline CDR1 is MNHEY and CDR2 SMNVEV (reference sequence). CDR3 length equals 13 residues. This chain's CDR3 is CASSLLSYSEQFF. The CDR3 DNA reads as TGTGCCAGCAGTTTATTATCCTACAGTGAGCAGTTCTTC.